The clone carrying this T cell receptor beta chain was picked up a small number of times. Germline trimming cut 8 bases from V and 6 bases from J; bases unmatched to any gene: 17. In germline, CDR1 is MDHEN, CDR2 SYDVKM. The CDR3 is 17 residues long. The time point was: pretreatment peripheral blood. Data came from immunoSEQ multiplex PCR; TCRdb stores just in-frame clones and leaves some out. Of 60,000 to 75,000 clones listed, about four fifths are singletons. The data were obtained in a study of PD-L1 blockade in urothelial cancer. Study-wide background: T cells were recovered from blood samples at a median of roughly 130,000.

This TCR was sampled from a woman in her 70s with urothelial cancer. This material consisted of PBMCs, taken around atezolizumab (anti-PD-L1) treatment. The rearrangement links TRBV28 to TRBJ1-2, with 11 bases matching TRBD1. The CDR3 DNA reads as TGTGCCAGCTTGAACTCCCCCGGGACAGGGGGTTTGAATGGCTACACCTTC. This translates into CASLNSPGTGGLNGYTF.